This record looks at one TCR beta chain sequence and its context. At one end, the junction sequence differs from germline, possibly due to a read error. After constant-region reverse-primer amplification, full-length variable regions underwent semi-nested PCR with Nested Universal Primer A. Each CDR3 protein is one row after TCRdb ran MiXCR on the 5' RACE reads. The table has roughly 4,900 distinct CDR3 sequences, 36% seen once; the top ten hold about 53%. The germline V gene has CDR1 DFQATT and CDR2 SNEGSKA (reference sequence). The CDR3 totals 14 residues. This chain connects TRBV20-1 to TRBJ2-1; D is ambiguous. This receptor was obtained from a female donor with breast cancer. Sequenced material: memory CD4+ T cells sorted from blood. The subset was: memory CD4+ T cells, CD4+CD45RO+CD25-. In nucleotides, the CDR3 is TGCAGTGCTAGCGGGTCACCAACCTACAGTGAGCAGTTCTTC. Amino acid sequence: CSASGSPTYSEQFF.